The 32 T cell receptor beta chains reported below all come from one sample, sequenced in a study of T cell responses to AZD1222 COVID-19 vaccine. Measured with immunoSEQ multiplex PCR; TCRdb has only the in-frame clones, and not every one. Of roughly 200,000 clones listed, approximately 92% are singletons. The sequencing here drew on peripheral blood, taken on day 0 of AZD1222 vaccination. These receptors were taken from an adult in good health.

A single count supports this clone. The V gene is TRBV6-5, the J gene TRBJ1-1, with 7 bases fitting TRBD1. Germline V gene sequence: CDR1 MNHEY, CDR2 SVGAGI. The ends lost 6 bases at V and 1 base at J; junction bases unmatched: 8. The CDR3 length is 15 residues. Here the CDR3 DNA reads TGTGCCAGCAGAAAACAGGGGAATGCGAACACTGAAGCTTTCTTT. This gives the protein CASRKQGNANTEAFF.

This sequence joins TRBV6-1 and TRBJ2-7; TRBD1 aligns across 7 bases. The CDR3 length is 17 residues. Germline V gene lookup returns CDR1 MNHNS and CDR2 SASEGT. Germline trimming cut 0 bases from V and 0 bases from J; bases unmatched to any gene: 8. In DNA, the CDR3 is TGTGCCAGCAGTGAAGCGCTCGGGACAGTAGGCTCCTACGAGCAGTACTTC. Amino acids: CASSEALGTVGSYEQYF.

CDR3 nucleotides: TGTGCCAGCAGCTTGGTTTGGGGAGGAGGGGGGACAGATACGCAGTATTTT. Protein product: CASSLVWGGGGTDTQYF. J is TRBJ2-3 and V is TRBV5-4, with D perhaps being TRBD1 or TRBD2 (6 bases each). Germline V gene lookup returns CDR1 SGHNT and CDR2 YYREEE (reference sequence). V was trimmed by 0 bases and J by 3 bases, leaving 17 bases between them. CDR3 size: 17 residues.

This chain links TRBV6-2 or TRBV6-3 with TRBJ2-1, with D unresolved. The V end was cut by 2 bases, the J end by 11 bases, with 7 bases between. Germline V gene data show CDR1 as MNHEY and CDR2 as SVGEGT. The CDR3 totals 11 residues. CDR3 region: CASSYGRKQFF. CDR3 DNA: TGTGCCAGCAGTTACGGGCGAAAGCAGTTCTTC.

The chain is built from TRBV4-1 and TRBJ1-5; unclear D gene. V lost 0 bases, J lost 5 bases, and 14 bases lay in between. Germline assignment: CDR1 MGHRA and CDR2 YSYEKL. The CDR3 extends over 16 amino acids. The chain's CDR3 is CASSQEGGGHYQPQHF. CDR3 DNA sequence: TGCGCCAGCAGCCAAGAAGGTGGCGGTCATTATCAGCCCCAGCATTTT.

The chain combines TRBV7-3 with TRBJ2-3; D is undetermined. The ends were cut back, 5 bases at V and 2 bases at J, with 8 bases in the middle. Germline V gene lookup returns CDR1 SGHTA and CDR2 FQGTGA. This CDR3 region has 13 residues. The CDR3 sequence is CASSRLVTDTQYF. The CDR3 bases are TGTGCCAGCAGCAGACTCGTCACAGATACGCAGTATTTT.

The DNA for the CDR3 is TGCGCCAGCAGCCATCTCTTGCGCGGGGAGACCCAGTACTTC. Amino acid sequence: CASSHLLRGETQYF. The V and J genes are TRBV4-3 and TRBJ2-5; a possible D gene is TRBD2 (5 bases). The CDR3 consists of 14 residues. V dropped 3 bases and J dropped 5 bases, with 13 bases sitting between them. Germline V CDR1 and CDR2: LGHNA, YSLEER.

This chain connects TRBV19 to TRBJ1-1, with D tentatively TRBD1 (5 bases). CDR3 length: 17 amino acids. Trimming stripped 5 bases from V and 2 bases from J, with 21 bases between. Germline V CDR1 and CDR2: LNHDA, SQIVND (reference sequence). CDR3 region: CASSYGFPGRTNTEAFF. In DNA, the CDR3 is TGTGCCAGTAGTTACGGGTTTCCGGGACGGACCAACACTGAAGCTTTCTTT.

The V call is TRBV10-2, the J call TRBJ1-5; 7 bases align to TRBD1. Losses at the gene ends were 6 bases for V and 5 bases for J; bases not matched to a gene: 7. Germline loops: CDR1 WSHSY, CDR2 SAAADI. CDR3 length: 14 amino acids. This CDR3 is CASSEDRRDQPQHF. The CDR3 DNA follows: TGCGCCAGCAGCGAGGACAGGAGAGATCAGCCCCAGCATTTT.

The CDR3 reads CASSPRQGISGELFF. The CDR3 nucleotides are TGTGCCAGCAGCCCCCGACAGGGTATCTCCGGGGAGCTGTTTTTT. The rearrangement uses TRBV11-1 and TRBJ2-2; TRBD1 matches 7 bases. This CDR3 has 15 residues. In germline, CDR1 is SGHAT, CDR2 FQDESV (reference sequence). The V and J ends lost 5 bases and 6 bases, in that order; junction bases with no gene match: 9.

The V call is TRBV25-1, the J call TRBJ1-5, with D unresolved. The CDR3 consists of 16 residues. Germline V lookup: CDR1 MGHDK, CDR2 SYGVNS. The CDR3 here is CAAPHLRAVSNQPQHF. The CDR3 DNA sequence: TGTGCGGCCCCACACCTACGCGCGGTTAGCAATCAGCCCCAGCATTTT.

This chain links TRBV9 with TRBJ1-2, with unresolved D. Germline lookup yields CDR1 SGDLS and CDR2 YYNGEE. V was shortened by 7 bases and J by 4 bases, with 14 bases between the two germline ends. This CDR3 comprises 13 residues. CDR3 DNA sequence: TGTGCCAGCGGAAACCCAGGCACCTATGGCTACACCTTC. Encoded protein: CASGNPGTYGYTF.

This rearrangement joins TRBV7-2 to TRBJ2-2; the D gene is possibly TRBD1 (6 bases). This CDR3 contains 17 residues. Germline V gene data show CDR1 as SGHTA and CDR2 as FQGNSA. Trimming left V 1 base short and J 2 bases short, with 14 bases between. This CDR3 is CASSLVATGLNTGELFF. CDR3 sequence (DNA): TGTGCCAGCAGCTTAGTAGCTACAGGGTTAAACACCGGGGAGCTGTTTTTT.

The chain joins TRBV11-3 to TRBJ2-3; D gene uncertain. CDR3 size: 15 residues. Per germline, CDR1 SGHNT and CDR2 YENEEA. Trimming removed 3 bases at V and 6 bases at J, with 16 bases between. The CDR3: CASSFGGTSQDTQYF. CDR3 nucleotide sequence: TGTGCCAGCAGCTTTGGTGGCACCTCACAGGATACGCAGTATTTT.

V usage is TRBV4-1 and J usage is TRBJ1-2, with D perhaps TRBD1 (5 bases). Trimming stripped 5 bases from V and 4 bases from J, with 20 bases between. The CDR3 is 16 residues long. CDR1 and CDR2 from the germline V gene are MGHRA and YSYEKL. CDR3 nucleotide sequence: TGCGCCAGCAGCACTCAAGTGGGGGTGCTGGGCTATGGCTACACCTTC. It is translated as CASSTQVGVLGYGYTF.

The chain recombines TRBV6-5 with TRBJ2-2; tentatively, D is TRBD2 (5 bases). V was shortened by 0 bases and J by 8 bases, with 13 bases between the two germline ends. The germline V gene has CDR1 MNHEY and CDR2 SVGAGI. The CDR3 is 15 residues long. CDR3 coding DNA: TGTGCCAGCAGTTACTCGGGAGAGGGTAGGGGGGAGCTGTTTTTT. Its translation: CASSYSGEGRGELFF.

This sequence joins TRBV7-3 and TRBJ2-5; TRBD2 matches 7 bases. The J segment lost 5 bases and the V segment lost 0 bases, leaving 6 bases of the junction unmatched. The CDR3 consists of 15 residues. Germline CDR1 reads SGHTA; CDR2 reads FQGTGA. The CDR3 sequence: CASSLTGGPPETQYF. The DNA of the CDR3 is TGTGCCAGCAGCTTAACGGGAGGGCCCCCGGAGACCCAGTACTTC.

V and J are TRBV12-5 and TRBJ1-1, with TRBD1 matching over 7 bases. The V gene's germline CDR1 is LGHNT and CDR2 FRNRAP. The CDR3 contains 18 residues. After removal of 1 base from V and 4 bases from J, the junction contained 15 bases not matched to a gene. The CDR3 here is CASGLAYSLDRESTEAFF. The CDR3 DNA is TGTGCTAGTGGTTTGGCTTACTCCCTCGACAGGGAAAGCACTGAAGCTTTCTTT.

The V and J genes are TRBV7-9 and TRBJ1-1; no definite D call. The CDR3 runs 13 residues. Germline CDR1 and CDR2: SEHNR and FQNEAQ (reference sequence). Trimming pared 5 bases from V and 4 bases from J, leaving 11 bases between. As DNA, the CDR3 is TGTGCCAGCAGCACCCGGGAAGGCACTGAAGCTTTCTTT. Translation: CASSTREGTEAFF. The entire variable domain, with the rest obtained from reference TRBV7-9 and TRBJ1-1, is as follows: DTGVSQNPRHKITKRGQNVTFRCDPISEHNRLYWYRQTLGQGPEFLTYFQNEAQLEKSRLLSDRFSAERPKGSFSTLEIQRTEQGDSAMYLCASSTREGTEAFFGQGTRLTVV.

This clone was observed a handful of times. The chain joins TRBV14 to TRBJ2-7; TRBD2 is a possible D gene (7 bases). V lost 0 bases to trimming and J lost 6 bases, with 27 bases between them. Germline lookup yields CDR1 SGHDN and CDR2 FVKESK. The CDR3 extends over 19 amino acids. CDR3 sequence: CASSQDWGGYRASLGEQYF. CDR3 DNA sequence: TGTGCCAGCAGCCAAGATTGGGGGGGTTACAGGGCATCGTTGGGCGAGCAGTACTTC.

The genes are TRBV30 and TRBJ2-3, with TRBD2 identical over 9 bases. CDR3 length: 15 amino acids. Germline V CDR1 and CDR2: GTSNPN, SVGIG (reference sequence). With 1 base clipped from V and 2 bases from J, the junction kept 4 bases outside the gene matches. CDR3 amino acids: CAWSGRGGYTDTQYF. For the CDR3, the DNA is TGTGCCTGGAGTGGGCGGGGGGGCTACACAGATACGCAGTATTTT.

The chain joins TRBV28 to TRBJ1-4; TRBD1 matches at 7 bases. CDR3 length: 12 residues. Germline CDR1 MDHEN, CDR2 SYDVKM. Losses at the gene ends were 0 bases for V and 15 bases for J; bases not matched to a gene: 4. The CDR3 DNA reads TGTGCCAGCAGTTTATGGCCGGGACAGATGTTTTTT. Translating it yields CASSLWPGQMFF.

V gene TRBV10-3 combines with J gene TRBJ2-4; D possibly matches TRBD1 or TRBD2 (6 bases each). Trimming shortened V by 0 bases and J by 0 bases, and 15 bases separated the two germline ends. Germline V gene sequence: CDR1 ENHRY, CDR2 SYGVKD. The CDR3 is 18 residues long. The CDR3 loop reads CAISESLGGRGAKNIQYF. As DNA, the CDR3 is TGTGCCATCAGTGAGTCGCTTGGGGGGCGGGGAGCCAAAAACATTCAGTACTTC.

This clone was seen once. The CDR3 DNA is TGTGCCAGCAGTTTAGGGTGGGCCGGGGAGCTGTTTTTT. It is translated as CASSLGWAGELFF. The rearrangement joins TRBV27 to TRBJ2-2; D is undetermined. Germline V gene sequence: CDR1 MNHEY, CDR2 SMNVEV (reference sequence). The CDR3 spans 13 residues. V was cut by 2 bases and J by 6 bases, with 7 bases left in between.

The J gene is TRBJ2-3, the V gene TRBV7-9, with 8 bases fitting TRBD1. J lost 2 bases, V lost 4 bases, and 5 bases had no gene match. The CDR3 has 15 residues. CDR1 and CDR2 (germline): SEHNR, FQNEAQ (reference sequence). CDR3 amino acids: CASSWGQVDTDTQYF. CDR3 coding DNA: TGTGCCAGCAGCTGGGGACAGGTCGACACAGATACGCAGTATTTT.

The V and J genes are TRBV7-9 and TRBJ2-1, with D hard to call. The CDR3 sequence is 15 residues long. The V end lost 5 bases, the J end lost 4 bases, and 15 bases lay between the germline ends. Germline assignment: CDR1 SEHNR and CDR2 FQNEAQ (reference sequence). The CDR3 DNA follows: TGTGCCAGCAGCCCCCAAGGGTACTTATACAATGAGCAGTTCTTC. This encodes CASSPQGYLYNEQFF.

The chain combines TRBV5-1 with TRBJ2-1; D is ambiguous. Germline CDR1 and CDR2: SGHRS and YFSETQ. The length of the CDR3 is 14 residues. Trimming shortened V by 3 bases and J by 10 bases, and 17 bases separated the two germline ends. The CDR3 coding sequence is TGCGCCAGCAGCTCCTGGTCTCCGGGTGGGGAGCAGTTCTTC. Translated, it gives CASSSWSPGGEQFF. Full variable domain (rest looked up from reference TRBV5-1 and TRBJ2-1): KAGVTQTPRYLIKTRGQQVTLSCSPISGHRSVSWYQQTPGQGLQFLFEYFSETQRNKGNFPGRFSGRQFSNSRSEMNVSTLELGDSALYLCASSSWSPGGEQFFGPGTRLTVL.

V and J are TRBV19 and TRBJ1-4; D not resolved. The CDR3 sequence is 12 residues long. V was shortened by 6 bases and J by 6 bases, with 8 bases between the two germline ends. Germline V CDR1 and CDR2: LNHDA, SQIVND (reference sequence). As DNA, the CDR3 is TGTGCCAGTAGGGGAGGTGATGAAAAACTGTTTTTT. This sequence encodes CASRGGDEKLFF.

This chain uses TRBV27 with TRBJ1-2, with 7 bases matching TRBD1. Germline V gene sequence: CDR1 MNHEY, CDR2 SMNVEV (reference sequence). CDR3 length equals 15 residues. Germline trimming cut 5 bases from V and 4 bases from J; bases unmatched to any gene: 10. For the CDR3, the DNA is TGTGCCAGCAGTCGAAGCCTCGGGACAGCCTATGGCTACACCTTC. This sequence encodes CASSRSLGTAYGYTF.

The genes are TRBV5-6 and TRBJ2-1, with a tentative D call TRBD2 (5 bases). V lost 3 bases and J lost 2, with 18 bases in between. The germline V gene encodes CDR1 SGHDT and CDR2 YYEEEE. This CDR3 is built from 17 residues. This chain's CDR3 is CASSSRTSPLAYNEQFF. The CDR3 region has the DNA TGTGCCAGCAGCTCAAGGACTTCCCCCTTAGCCTACAATGAGCAGTTCTTC.

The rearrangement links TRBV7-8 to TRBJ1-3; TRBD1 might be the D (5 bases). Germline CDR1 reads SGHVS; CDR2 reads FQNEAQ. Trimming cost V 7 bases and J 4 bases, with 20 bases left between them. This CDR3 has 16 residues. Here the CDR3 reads CASTTLRGVRGNTIYF. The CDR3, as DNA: TGTGCCAGCACCACCCTCCGGGGGGTACGAGGAAACACCATATATTTT.

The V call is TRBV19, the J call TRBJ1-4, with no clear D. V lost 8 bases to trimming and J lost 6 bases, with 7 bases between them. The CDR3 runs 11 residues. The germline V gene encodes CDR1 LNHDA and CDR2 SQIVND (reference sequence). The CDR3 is CASGEDEKLFF. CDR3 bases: TGTGCCAGTGGGGAAGATGAAAAACTGTTTTTT.